These T cell receptor beta chains were read from a single sample in a study of blood T cell repertoires in COVID-19. Only in-frame clones appear in the TCRdb table, and some are missing; sequencing was by immunoSEQ multiplex PCR. The repertoire holds some 180,000 clones, with around 87% as singletons. Material: PBMCs or T cells enriched from blood (not recorded which). The receptor set was obtained from a woman in her thirties or forties in a cohort exposed to, infected with or recovered from COVID-19 (not recorded which). The CDR3 runs from the conserved cysteine through the conserved F or W. A D gene is named only where the DNA matches it firmly. Clone size is stated in some rows and not others, as once, few, many or a class when expanded.

J gene | V gene | CDR3 length | D gene | clone size | CDR3 DNA | CDR3 protein
TRBJ1-2 | TRBV5-1 | 14 | TRBD1 | few | TGCGCCAGCAGCACAACCGGGACAGGGGGCGGCTACACCTTC | CASSTTGTGGGYTF
TRBJ2-7 | TRBV27 | 16 | TRBD1 | NA | TGTGCCAGCAGTTTAGCGGGACAGGGTAGCGACTACGAGCAGTACTTC | CASSLAGQGSDYEQYF
TRBJ1-3 | TRBV15 | 15 | NA | NA | TGTGCCACCAGCAGAGACCGGGGTTCTGGAAACACCATATATTTT | CATSRDRGSGNTIYF
TRBJ2-7 | TRBV3-1/TRBV3-2 | 16 | TRBD2 | NA | TGTGCCAGCAGCCCTTCCTTAGCGGGGGGCTCTGTCGAGCAGTACTTC | CASSPSLAGGSVEQYF
TRBJ1-2 | TRBV7-9 | 14 | NA | NA | TGTGCCAGCAGCTTAGCGGGAGCCGGGTATGGCTACACCTTC | CASSLAGAGYGYTF
TRBJ2-5 | TRBV9 | 15 | TRBD2 | NA | TGTGCCAGCAGCGCCGGGACTAGGTACCAAGAGACCCAGTACTTC | CASSAGTRYQETQYF
TRBJ1-5 | TRBV28 | 14 | NA | NA | TGTGCCAGCAGTCCCCTTTGGGGAAGGGGGCCCCAGCATTTT | CASSPLWGRGPQHF
TRBJ1-6 | TRBV6-5 | 13 | NA | NA | TGTGCCAGCAGTCCCGGGACTGCTCAACCCCTCCACTTT | CASSPGTAQPLHF
TRBJ2-1 | TRBV7-2 | 15 | TRBD2 | NA | TGTGCCAGCAGCCTCACTAGCGGGAGGGCCGATGAGCAGTTCTTC | CASSLTSGRADEQFF
TRBJ1-1 | TRBV18 | 19 | NA | NA | TGTGCCAGCTCACCAACCCTGGTCGCAGGGGCGGGCGGGGGCACTGAAGCTTTCTTT | CASSPTLVAGAGGGTEAFF
TRBJ1-2 | TRBV19 | 14 | NA | NA | TGTGCCAGTAGTTCGGGGGGCGCGGGTTATGGCTACACCTTC | CASSSGGAGYGYTF
TRBJ2-7 | TRBV7-9 | 17 | TRBD2 | many | TGTGCCAGCAGCTCGACTAGCGGGAGAGGGGGGTCCTACGAGCAGTACTTC | CASSSTSGRGGSYEQYF
TRBJ2-1 | TRBV9 | 15 | TRBD2 | NA | TGTGCCAGCAGCGTAGAAGGACTAGCGGGAGATGAGCAGTTCTTC | CASSVEGLAGDEQFF
TRBJ1-6 | TRBV4-2 | 14 | TRBD1 | NA | TGTGCCAGCAGCCAAGGGGACAGGACTTCACCCCTCCACTTT | CASSQGDRTSPLHF
TRBJ1-1 | TRBV16 | 13 | NA | NA | TGTGCCAGCAGCCCTGGGAGAAACACTGAAGCTTTCTTT | CASSPGRNTEAFF
TRBJ1-1 | TRBV5-6 | 15 | NA | NA | TGTGCCAGCAGCTTTTCTAGTGCGGGGAACACTGAAGCTTTCTTT | CASSFSSAGNTEAFF
TRBJ2-1 | TRBV4-1 | 15 | TRBD1 | NA | TGCGCCAGCAGCGACCGACAGGGGGCCGTTTCGGAGCAGTTCTTC | CASSDRQGAVSEQFF
TRBJ2-1 | TRBV7-9 | 16 | TRBD2 | NA | TGTGCCAGCAGCTTAGCGCTAGCGGGACCCTACAATGAGCAGTTCTTC | CASSLALAGPYNEQFF
TRBJ1-2 | TRBV7-9 | 14 | NA | once | TGTGCCAGCAGCTTATCCCCCCAGTTCTATGGCTACACCTTC | CASSLSPQFYGYTF
TRBJ2-5 | TRBV25-1 | 16 | NA | NA | TGTGCCAGCACCGACTACCAGGGGAGCGTAGAAAAGACCCAGTACTTC | CASTDYQGSVEKTQYF
TRBJ2-5 | TRBV4-1 | 15 | TRBD1 | NA | TGCGCCAGCAGCCGCTTAGGGACAGAAGGAGAGACCCAGTACTTC | CASSRLGTEGETQYF
TRBJ1-4 | TRBV28 | 15 | TRBD1 | NA | TGTGCCAGCAGTCCCCGGGACAGGGCTAATGAAAAACTGTTTTTT | CASSPRDRANEKLFF
TRBJ2-5 | TRBV7-8 | 16 | TRBD2 | NA | TGTGCCAGCAGCTTATGGCTAGCGGGAGCCGGGGAGACCCAGTACTTC | CASSLWLAGAGETQYF
TRBJ1-5 | TRBV7-8 | 14 | NA | NA | TGTGCCAGCAGCCCGCGGTTAATCAATCAGCCCCAGCATTTT | CASSPRLINQPQHF
TRBJ1-4 | TRBV28 | 15 | NA | NA | TGTGCCAGCCAACCCGGACAGTCAACTAATGAAAAACTGTTTTTT | CASQPGQSTNEKLFF
TRBJ1-1 | TRBV7-2 | 14 | NA | NA | TGTGCCAGCAGCCCTGGGGCGGCGAACACTGAAGCTTTCTTT | CASSPGAANTEAFF
TRBJ1-2 | TRBV4-1 | 18 | NA | NA | TGCGCCAGCAGCCAAGGGGGCCAGGGGCGCGTCGACTACTATGGCTACACCTTC | CASSQGGQGRVDYYGYTF
TRBJ1-1 | TRBV5-8 | 15 | NA | NA | TGTGCCAGCAGCTTGGTTCGGGAATCCTCGGCGAGAGCTTTCTTT | CASSLVRESSARAFF
TRBJ1-2 | TRBV11-3 | 14 | TRBD1 | NA | TGTGCCAGCAGCTTGGGTCAGGGGGTCTATGGCTACACCTTC | CASSLGQGVYGYTF
TRBJ2-7 | TRBV7-2 | 15 | NA | NA | TGTGCCAGCAGCCCGAGTGTTGACTACACCTACGAGCAGTACTTC | CASSPSVDYTYEQYF
TRBJ1-2 | TRBV28 | 15 | TRBD1 | few | TGTGCCAGCAGTCCGGACAGGGAGGTTGCCGATGGCTACACCTTC | CASSPDREVADGYTF
TRBJ2-7 | TRBV11-2 | 12 | NA | NA | TGTGCCAGCAGTTACGAGTCCTACGAGCAGTACTTC | CASSYESYEQYF
TRBJ1-2 | TRBV10-2 | 14 | TRBD1 | NA | TGCGCCAGCAAAAATCAGGGGGTCGCCTATGGCTACACCTTC | CASKNQGVAYGYTF
TRBJ2-1 | TRBV29-1 | 14 | TRBD2 | NA | TGCAGCGTTGGAATAGCGGGAGTAGCCAATGAGCAGTTCTTC | CSVGIAGVANEQFF
TRBJ1-1 | TRBV9 | 15 | NA | once | TGTGCCAGCAGCCCCCGTGTAGGGGTGAACACTGAAGCTTTCTTT | CASSPRVGVNTEAFF
TRBJ1-6 | TRBV7-2 | 15 | NA | NA | TGTGCCAGCAGCTTACTGGCGTCAGGCAATTCACCCCTCCACTTT | CASSLLASGNSPLHF
TRBJ1-1 | TRBV18 | 16 | TRBD1 | NA | TGTGCCAGCTCCCGTCAAACCGGGACAGCGAACACTGAAGCTTTCTTT | CASSRQTGTANTEAFF